This T cell receptor beta chain was captured in a study of T cells expressing NK-cell markers. Study-wide background: Obtained from sorted CD3+CD56+NKG2C+, CD3+CD56+NKG2C- and CD3+CD56-NKG2C+ T cells were the TCR beta repertoires.

TCRdb re-called the 5' RACE reads and catalogs CDR3 proteins one per entry, DNA excluded. The sample data list about 550,000 distinct CDR3 sequences. The CDR3 contains 14 residues. Germline CDR1 and CDR2: KGHSH and LQKENI. The sequence derives from a man aged 18-30 years in good health. This chain uses TRBV18 with TRBJ2-2. The specimen sequenced was blood T cells: a sorted CD56 or NKG2C T cell subset, CD4+ or CD8+ T cells, or bulk PBMC T cells (not recorded which). This chain's CDR3 is CASSSTDRPGELFF.